These 3 T cell receptor beta chains were sequenced from one sample in a study of radiation and T cells in renal cell carcinoma. Stated time point: blood 4 weeks post-SBRT, at nephrectomy. Treatment specified: 15 Gy SBRT to primary tumor, nephrectomy 4 weeks later. Clones were sequenced by immunoSEQ multiplex PCR, and TCRdb holds only the in-frame ones, with some missing. The sample has around 30,000 clones; roughly 80% are singletons. This material consisted of blood, taken from a patient whose treatment included radiotherapy and nephrectomy. These receptors were taken from a man aged 60 to 69 with renal cell carcinoma.

This clone occurred a few times. The V call is TRBV28, the J call TRBJ1-2; tentative D call: TRBD1 (5 bases). CDR1 and CDR2 from the germline V gene are MDHEN and SYDVKM. Trimming cost V 5 bases and J 4 bases, with 20 bases left between them. The length of the CDR3 is 16 residues. The CDR3 DNA sequence: TGTGCCAGCAGTCCACCGGGGCCGGGGAATATCTATGGCTACACCTTC. Translated, it gives CASSPPGPGNIYGYTF.

As for this clone: This may stem from a read error, because a much larger clone lies one nucleotide away. The V and J genes are TRBV29-1 and TRBJ1-2, with no clear D. CDR1 is SQVTM, CDR2 ANQGSEA, per germline. CDR3 length: 11 residues. In DNA, the CDR3 is TGCAGCGTTTCCCCTACCGGTGGCCACACCTTC. Amino acid sequence: CSVSPTGGHTF.

The chain joins TRBV5-1 to TRBJ1-4; the match to TRBD1 covers 10 bases. V shed 3 bases and J 6 bases; nucleotides not matched to a gene: 11. The germline V gene encodes CDR1 SGHRS and CDR2 YFSETQ. The CDR3 sequence is 17 residues long. The CDR3 protein is CASSSGTGVSWDEKLFF. CDR3 nucleotides: TGCGCCAGCAGCTCCGGGACAGGGGTGTCGTGGGATGAAAAACTGTTTTTT.